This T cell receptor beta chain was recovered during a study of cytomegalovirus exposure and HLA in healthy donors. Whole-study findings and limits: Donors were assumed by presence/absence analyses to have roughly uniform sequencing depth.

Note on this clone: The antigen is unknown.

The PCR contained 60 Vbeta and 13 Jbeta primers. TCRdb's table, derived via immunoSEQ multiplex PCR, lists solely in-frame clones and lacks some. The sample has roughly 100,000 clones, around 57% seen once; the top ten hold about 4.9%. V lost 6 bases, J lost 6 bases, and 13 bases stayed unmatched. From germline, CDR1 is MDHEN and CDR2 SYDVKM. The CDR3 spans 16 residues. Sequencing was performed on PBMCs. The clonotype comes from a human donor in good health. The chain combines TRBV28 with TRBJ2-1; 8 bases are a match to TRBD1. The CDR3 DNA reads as TGTGCCAGCAGCGCTCCGACGGACAGGGTGATCAATGAGCAGTTCTTC. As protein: CASSAPTDRVINEQFF. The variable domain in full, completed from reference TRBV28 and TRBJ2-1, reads DVKVTQSSRYLVKRTGEKVFLECVQDMDHENMFWYRQDPGLGLRLIYFSYDVKMKEKGDIPEGYSVSREKKERFSLILESASTNQTSMYLCASSAPTDRVINEQFFGPGTRLTVL.